This T cell receptor beta chain was recovered during a study of CD8 T cells in Susac syndrome. Relapsing-remitting disease, either stable or active, was present in the treatment-naive patients who were the multiple sclerosis controls. Looked up from germline, CDR1 is MGHRA and CDR2 is YSYEKL. The trim removed 1 base at V and 4 bases at J, leaving 11 bases unmatched. The CDR3 sequence is 18 residues long. Random hexamers were used to reverse transcribe an amount of roughly 0.5 to 1 ug RNA. Multiplex immunoSEQ PCR targeted 54 Vbeta and 13 Jbeta TCR beta segments. MiXCR was run by TCRdb on the immunoSEQ multiplex PCR reads, yielding one entry per CDR3 protein. This table has 350,000 to 550,000 distinct CDR3 sequences, around 85% appearing once.

Material: CD8+ T cells from PBMCs. The chain carries TRBV4-1 and TRBJ2-3; 10 positions match TRBD2. The TCR comes from a human donor with multiple sclerosis. For the CDR3, the DNA is TGCGCCAGCAGCCAAGCGCTTCTTAGCGGGAGGATTTCAGATACGCAGTATTTT. Its translation: CASSQALLSGRISDTQYF.